The 28 T cell receptor beta chains reported below all come from one sample, sequenced in a study of blood T cell repertoires in COVID-19. This table comes from immunoSEQ multiplex PCR, and its TCRdb copy is limited to in-frame clones, with some not included. The top ten hold 13% to 15% of the sample, which has about 64,000 clones, around 80% seen once. Sequences were obtained from peripheral blood. Source of these receptors: a man between 60 and 75 years old with COVID-19, enrolled during active disease.

The sample holds a few counts of this clone. The rearrangement uses TRBV30 and TRBJ2-1, with 12 positions matching TRBD2. This CDR3 contains 14 residues. The junction had 7 bases not matched to a gene; V was cut back by 8 bases and J by 5 bases. Germline assignment: CDR1 GTSNPN and CDR2 SVGIG (reference sequence). The CDR3 bases are TGTGCCCGACGGACTAGCGGGACAAACAATGAGCAGTTCTTC. Amino acids: CARRTSGTNNEQFF.

The chain carries TRBV18 and TRBJ2-6, with a tentative D call TRBD1 (5 bases). Germline CDR1 reads KGHSH; CDR2 reads LQKENI. The CDR3 has 16 residues. V shed 5 bases and J shed 0 bases, with 11 bases lying between them. CDR3 protein: CASSSTENSGANVLTF. The CDR3 DNA follows: TGTGCCAGCTCATCGACAGAGAACTCTGGGGCCAACGTCCTGACTTTC. The full variable domain, completed using reference TRBV18 and TRBJ2-6, is NAGVMQNPRHLVRRRGQEARLRCSPMKGHSHVYWYRQLPEEGLKFMVYLQKENIIDESGMPKERFSAEFPKEGPSILRIQQVVRGDSAAYFCASSSTENSGANVLTFGAGSRLTVL.

This chain connects TRBV5-1 to TRBJ2-3; TRBD2 matches at 8 bases. Germline assignment: CDR1 SGHRS and CDR2 YFSETQ. The V segment lost 4 bases and the J segment 3 bases; nucleotides outside the gene matches: 4. This CDR3 is built from 14 residues. This CDR3 is CASSQRLATDTQYF. CDR3 coding DNA: TGCGCCAGCAGCCAAAGACTAGCGACAGATACGCAGTATTTT.

The V and J genes are TRBV9 and TRBJ2-2, with 8 bases matching TRBD1. This CDR3 spans 16 amino acids. Trimming at V came to 3 bases and at J to 5 bases, leaving 9 bases not matched to a gene. Germline V gene lookup returns CDR1 SGDLS and CDR2 YYNGEE. The DNA for the CDR3 is TGTGCCAGCAGCGCCCAAGGACAGGGTAAAACCGGGGAGCTGTTTTTT. It encodes CASSAQGQGKTGELFF.

V gene TRBV27 combines with J gene TRBJ2-7, with TRBD1 as a possible D gene (6 bases). V was clipped by 5 bases and J by 1 base, with 12 bases between them. Germline assignment: CDR1 MNHEY and CDR2 SMNVEV (reference sequence). CDR3 length equals 14 residues. CDR3 nucleotide sequence: TGTGCCAGCAGTCCAGGGGCAGGGTCCTACGAGCAGTACTTC. Translated, it gives CASSPGAGSYEQYF.

The chain is built from TRBV5-6 and TRBJ1-2; D perhaps matches TRBD1 (5 bases). V was shortened by 4 bases and J by 2 bases, with 12 bases between the two germline ends. Germline CDR1 reads SGHDT; CDR2 reads YYEEEE. The CDR3 spans 14 residues. CDR3 protein: CASSPQGFNYGYTF. As DNA, the CDR3 is TGTGCCAGCAGCCCCCAGGGATTCAACTATGGCTACACCTTC.

The CDR3 nucleotides read TGTGCCAGCAGCCCAGGGAGGGGCGCAGGAAAAGAGACCCAGTACTTC. This codes for CASSPGRGAGKETQYF. The chain has TRBV5-6 and TRBJ2-5, with 7 positions matching TRBD2. Looked up from germline, CDR1 is SGHDT and CDR2 is YYEEEE. Trimming removed 4 bases from V and 3 bases from J; junction bases left unmatched: 12. This CDR3 contains 16 residues.

The chain is built from TRBV30 and TRBJ2-5, with a weak D call TRBD1 (7 bases). The CDR3 is made up of 12 amino acids. Germline assignment: CDR1 GTSNPN and CDR2 SVGIG (reference sequence). V dropped 2 bases and J dropped 4 bases, with 8 bases sitting between them. The CDR3 DNA reads as TGTGCCTGGAGTCAGGGGGGAGAGACCCAGTACTTC. Its protein product is CAWSQGGETQYF.

V gene TRBV6-1 combines with J gene TRBJ1-3, with no clear D. V was trimmed by 2 bases and J by 8 bases, leaving 16 bases between them. The CDR3 runs 15 residues. Germline CDR1 and CDR2: MNHNS and SASEGT. CDR3 sequence (DNA): TGTGCCAGCAGTGAAAGCCGGAGGGAGGTGGACACCATATATTTT. As protein: CASSESRREVDTIYF.

This clone was observed once. The rearrangement joins TRBV9 to TRBJ1-2; D perhaps matches TRBD1 (5 bases). Germline loops: CDR1 SGDLS, CDR2 YYNGEE. V dropped 7 bases and J dropped 6 bases, with 16 bases sitting between them. CDR3 length: 13 residues. The CDR3 spells CASQRGERDGYTF. The CDR3 DNA follows: TGTGCCAGCCAAAGAGGGGAGCGGGATGGCTACACCTTC.

The chain has TRBV19 and TRBJ2-7, with D perhaps matching TRBD2 (7 bases). The CDR3 sequence is 16 residues long. The V end lost 0 bases, the J end lost 4 bases, and 16 bases lay between the germline ends. Germline V CDR1 and CDR2: LNHDA, SQIVND (reference sequence). The CDR3 loop reads CASSIDARGREYEQYF. The CDR3 DNA sequence: TGTGCCAGTAGTATAGATGCGCGGGGGCGTGAATACGAGCAGTACTTC.

The count of this clone is one. V and J are TRBV2 and TRBJ2-2; 9 bases are shared with TRBD1. The CDR3 contains 15 residues. The V segment lost 8 bases and the J segment 4 bases; nucleotides outside the gene matches: 8. In germline, CDR1 is SNHLY, CDR2 FYNNEI. CDR3 sequence reads: CASCHSGQGTGELFF. The CDR3 nucleotides are TGTGCCAGCTGTCATTCGGGACAGGGCACCGGGGAGCTGTTTTTT. The full variable domain, with the rest looked up from reference TRBV2 and TRBJ2-2, is EPEVTQTPSHQVTQMGQEVILRCVPISNHLYFYWYRQILGQKVEFLVSFYNNEISEKSEIFDDQFSVERPDGSNFTLKIRSTKLEDSAMYFCASCHSGQGTGELFFGEGSRLTVL.

This clone came up a few times. V and J are TRBV7-9 and TRBJ2-7; 9 nucleotides align to TRBD2. V lost 5 bases and J lost 3; bases outside the gene matches: 14. Germline assignment: CDR1 SEHNR and CDR2 FQNEAQ (reference sequence). The CDR3 runs to 17 residues. This CDR3 reads CASSAQATFSGSYEQYF. The CDR3, as DNA: TGTGCCAGCAGCGCCCAAGCGACGTTTAGCGGGAGCTACGAGCAGTACTTC.

The chain couples TRBV30 to TRBJ2-3; 7 bases are shared with TRBD2. This CDR3 contains 14 residues. V was clipped by 5 bases and J by 4 bases; unmatched bases: 9. Germline V gene lookup returns CDR1 GTSNPN and CDR2 SVGIG (reference sequence). The CDR3 DNA is TGTGCCTGGGGTGGAGCGGGGCTGGCAGATACGCAGTATTTT. It translates to CAWGGAGLADTQYF. Full variable domain (remainder filled in from reference TRBV30 and TRBJ2-3): SQTIHQWPATLVQPVGSPLSLECTVEGTSNPNLYWYRQAAGRGLQLLFYSVGIGQISSEVPQNLSASRPQDRQFILSSKKLLLSDSGFYLCAWGGAGLADTQYFGPGTRLTVL.

This rearrangement joins TRBV5-1 to TRBJ1-6, with D perhaps TRBD1 (5 bases). V was cut by 0 bases and J by 5 bases, with 9 bases left in between. The CDR3 is 15 residues long. Germline-derived CDR1 and CDR2 are SGHRS and YFSETQ. The CDR3 nucleotides are TGCGCCAGCAGCTTGGGACGGGGGAATAATTCACCCCTCCACTTT. Translating it yields CASSLGRGNNSPLHF.

This chain joins TRBV11-2 and TRBJ2-7; TRBD2 matches 10 bases. Looked up from germline, CDR1 is SGHAT and CDR2 is FQNNGV. This CDR3 region has 15 residues. After removal of 4 bases from V and 2 bases from J, the junction contained 5 bases not matched to a gene. The CDR3 is CASSWSGTSAYEQYF. CDR3 DNA sequence: TGTGCCAGCAGCTGGTCTGGGACTAGCGCCTACGAGCAGTACTTC.

In its sample, this clone was seen a few times. The chain has TRBV2 and TRBJ2-2; TRBD2 matches 14 bases. Germline CDR1 reads SNHLY; CDR2 reads FYNNEI. V lost 8 bases, J lost 4 bases, and 6 bases stayed unmatched. The CDR3 is made up of 16 amino acids. CDR3: CASSTGLAGGTGELFF. Written as DNA, the CDR3 is TGTGCCAGCTCAACCGGACTAGCGGGGGGCACCGGGGAGCTGTTTTTT.

The chain joins TRBV28 to TRBJ2-7; possibly TRBD1 for D (5 bases). Germline loops: CDR1 MDHEN, CDR2 SYDVKM. The CDR3 consists of 14 residues. V lost 5 bases to trimming and J lost 6 bases, with 17 bases between them. This CDR3 reads CASSRNSRVSEQYF. The DNA of the CDR3 is TGTGCCAGCAGTAGAAACTCCAGGGTGAGCGAGCAGTACTTC.

V usage is TRBV30 and J usage is TRBJ2-7; 9 bases agree with TRBD2. Losses at the gene ends were 3 bases for V and 5 bases for J; bases not matched to a gene: 17. The CDR3 runs 17 residues. Germline V lookup: CDR1 GTSNPN, CDR2 SVGIG (reference sequence). CDR3: CAWSLAGISGRANEQYF. CDR3 bases: TGTGCCTGGAGCCTTGCAGGGATTAGCGGGAGAGCTAACGAGCAGTACTTC. Full variable domain (missing parts from reference TRBV30 and TRBJ2-7): SQTIHQWPATLVQPVGSPLSLECTVEGTSNPNLYWYRQAAGRGLQLLFYSVGIGQISSEVPQNLSASRPQDRQFILSSKKLLLSDSGFYLCAWSLAGISGRANEQYFGPGTRLTVT.

The chain is built from TRBV2 and TRBJ2-3, with 12 bases matching TRBD2. Germline CDR1 reads SNHLY; CDR2 reads FYNNEI. CDR3 length: 18 residues. The junction had 12 bases not matched to a gene; V was cut back by 4 bases and J by 4 bases. The CDR3 spells CASSGSASGGAGADTQYF. DNA for the CDR3: TGTGCCAGCAGTGGGTCGGCTAGCGGGGGGGCCGGGGCAGATACGCAGTATTTT. Variable domain in full (rest from reference TRBV2 and TRBJ2-3): EPEVTQTPSHQVTQMGQEVILRCVPISNHLYFYWYRQILGQKVEFLVSFYNNEISEKSEIFDDQFSVERPDGSNFTLKIRSTKLEDSAMYFCASSGSASGGAGADTQYFGPGTRLTVL.

The CDR3 region is CASSSGQGGKTQYF. The CDR3 bases are TGTGCCAGCAGTTCGGGACAGGGGGGAAAGACCCAGTACTTC. The chain couples TRBV28 to TRBJ2-5, with TRBD1 matching over 11 bases. The germline CDR1 and CDR2 sequences are MDHEN and SYDVKM. After removal of 4 bases from V and 6 bases from J, the junction contained 4 bases not matched to a gene. The CDR3 spans 14 residues.

This clone has a handful of counts. The chain is built from TRBV29-1 and TRBJ2-7, with TRBD2 matching over 7 bases. Germline lookup yields CDR1 SQVTM and CDR2 ANQGSEA. CDR3 length: 11 amino acids. Trimming cost V 7 bases and J 2 bases; bases outside gene matches: 2. In nucleotides, the CDR3 is TGCAGCGCCGGGGGGACCTACGAGCAGTACTTC. Encoded protein: CSAGGTYEQYF.

This clone was seen just once. The V call is TRBV4-2, the J call TRBJ1-1; D is possibly TRBD1 (5 bases). The CDR3 consists of 15 residues. V lost 0 bases and J lost 4, with 12 bases in between. Germline-derived CDR1 and CDR2 are LGHNA and YNFKEQ. CDR3 nucleotides: TGTGCCAGCAGCCAAGACGGGGGTGGTGGCACTGAAGCTTTCTTT. This codes for CASSQDGGGGTEAFF.

This chain connects TRBV6-5 to TRBJ2-7; D is possibly TRBD2 (6 bases). Germline V gene lookup returns CDR1 MNHEY and CDR2 SVGAGI. Trimming stripped 5 bases from V and 4 bases from J, with 15 bases between. The CDR3 has 14 amino acids. CDR3 bases: TGTGCCAGCAGTACCGGGATAGCGGAATACGAGCAGTACTTC. It translates to CASSTGIAEYEQYF.

The chain uses TRBV7-6 and TRBJ1-2; TRBD1 matches 7 bases. The germline V gene has CDR1 SGHVS and CDR2 FNYEAQ. The V and J ends lost 5 bases and 8 bases, in that order; junction bases with no gene match: 14. The CDR3 is made up of 15 amino acids. The CDR3, as DNA: TGTGCCAGCAGCGGCAGGGGGGACGTCCGATCCGGCTACACCTTC. This codes for CASSGRGDVRSGYTF.

The chain uses TRBV5-4 and TRBJ2-3; D remains unclear. The V gene lost 1 base and the J gene lost 0 bases, with 3 bases spanning the gap. The germline gives CDR1 SGHNT, CDR2 YYREEE (reference sequence). This CDR3 region has 13 residues. The CDR3 loop is CASSLQSTDTQYF. For the CDR3, the DNA is TGTGCCAGCAGCTTGCAAAGCACAGATACGCAGTATTTT.

The rearrangement uses TRBV19 and TRBJ2-2, with D tentatively TRBD1 (6 bases). Between the trimmed V and J ends, which lost 3 bases and 1 base, there was a span of 9 bases. The CDR3 is 15 residues long. Germline loops: CDR1 LNHDA, CDR2 SQIVND (reference sequence). The CDR3 reads CASSISGQNTGELFF. The CDR3 bases are TGTGCCAGTAGTATCTCGGGACAGAACACCGGGGAGCTGTTTTTT.

The chain employs TRBV6-4 and TRBJ1-6; tentatively, D is TRBD1 (6 bases). The CDR3 extends over 13 amino acids. V was shortened by 6 bases and J by 7 bases, with 10 bases between the two germline ends. Germline values: CDR1 MRHNA, CDR2 SNTAGT. This chain's CDR3 is CASRDSLNSPLHF. The CDR3 DNA sequence: TGTGCCAGCAGGGACAGCCTCAATTCACCCCTCCACTTT.